This TCR beta chain was found in a study of T cells expressing NK-cell markers. Study at large: One of eight sequenced donors was HCMV-seronegative; the other seven were seropositive.

The authors made TCR beta cDNA libraries by 5'RACE template switching. This switching added a universal primer site and UMIs. Reanalyzing the 5' RACE reads, TCRdb keeps one entry per CDR3 protein, without DNA. Recorded here are about half a million distinct CDR3 sequences; the top ten clones represent roughly 1.4%. Of note for this clonotype: Its antigen is unknown.

Study-wide results and caveats: Where four donors were concerned, these clonotypes also led the CD3+CD56-NKG2C+ fraction.

The CDR3 is 16 amino acids. Germline assignment: CDR1 LGHNT and CDR2 FRNRAP. This receptor was obtained from a woman between 50 and 59 years old in good health. Sequencing was done on a sample of blood T cells: a sorted CD56 or NKG2C T cell subset, CD4+ or CD8+ T cells, or bulk PBMC T cells (not recorded which). The gene calls are TRBV12-5 and TRBJ2-1. The CDR3 sequence: CASGLTTGSSYNEQFF. The full variable domain, completed using reference TRBV12-5 and TRBJ2-1, is DARVTQTPRHKVTEMGQEVTMRCQPILGHNTVFWYRQTMMQGLELLAYFRNRAPLDDSGMPKDRFSAEMPDATLATLKIQPSEPRDSAVYFCASGLTTGSSYNEQFFGPGTRLTVL.